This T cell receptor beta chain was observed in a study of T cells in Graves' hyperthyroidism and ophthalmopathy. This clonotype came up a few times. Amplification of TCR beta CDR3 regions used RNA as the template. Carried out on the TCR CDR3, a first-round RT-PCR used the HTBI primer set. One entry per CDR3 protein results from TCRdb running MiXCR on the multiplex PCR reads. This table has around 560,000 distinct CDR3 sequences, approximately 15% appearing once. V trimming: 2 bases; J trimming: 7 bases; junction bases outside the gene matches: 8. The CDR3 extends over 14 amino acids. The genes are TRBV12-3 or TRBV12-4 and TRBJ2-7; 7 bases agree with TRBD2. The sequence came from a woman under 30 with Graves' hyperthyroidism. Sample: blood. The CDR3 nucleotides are TGTGCCAGCAGTTTAATATGGGGGGAGGGAGAGCAGTACTTC. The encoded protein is CASSLIWGEGEQYF.